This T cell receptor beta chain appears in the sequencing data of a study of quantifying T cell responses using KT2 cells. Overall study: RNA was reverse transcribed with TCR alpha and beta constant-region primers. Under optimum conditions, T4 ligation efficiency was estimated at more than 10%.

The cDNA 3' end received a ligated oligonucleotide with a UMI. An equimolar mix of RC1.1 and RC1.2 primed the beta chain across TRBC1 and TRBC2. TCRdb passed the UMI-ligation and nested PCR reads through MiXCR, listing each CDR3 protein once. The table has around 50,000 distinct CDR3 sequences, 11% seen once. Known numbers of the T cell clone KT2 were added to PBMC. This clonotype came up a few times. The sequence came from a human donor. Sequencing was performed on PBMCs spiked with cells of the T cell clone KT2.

The CDR3 protein is CSARRTSGRADTGELFF. The CDR3 DNA reads as TGCAGTGCTAGACGGACTAGCGGGAGGGCCGACACCGGGGAGCTGTTTTTT. The chain couples TRBV20-1 to TRBJ2-2; 15 bases are a match to TRBD2. J lost 3 bases, V lost 2 bases, and 4 bases had no gene match. Germline V gene lookup returns CDR1 DFQATT and CDR2 SNEGSKA (reference sequence). This CDR3 has 17 residues.